This record covers a single T cell receptor (beta chain). Its antigen is currently unknown. Construction of TCR beta libraries relied on iRepertoire HTBI primers and on Arm-PCR targeting CDR3 regions. Authors' methods: Gene usage covered around 62 TRBV and roughly 13 TRBJ segments. Using its own MiXCR run on the multiplex PCR reads, TCRdb lists one record per CDR3 protein. TCRdb's processing, not the study's, gives the V and J calls here. This sample carries 400,000 to 500,000 distinct CDR3 sequences, under 25% of them seen once, and the ten largest clones take about 7.8%. Described time point: persistent/refractory GD, antithyroid drugs over 5 years with positive TRAb. PBMC-derived RNA was used for the TCR library. The entry originates in a study of regulatory T cells in long-lasting Graves disease. Study results and limitations: New patients shared fewer public clonotypes (about 1,000) than persistent patients did (2,741). Patients with persistent disease showed a bias toward TRBV28, TRBJ1-2 and TRBJ2-5.

The CDR3 covers 15 residues. V was cut by 6 bases and J by 7 bases, with 16 bases left in between. Per the germline V gene, CDR1 is MGHRA and CDR2 is YSYEKL. The receptor comes from a female donor with Graves disease. The rearrangement links TRBV4-1 to TRBJ1-6, with D perhaps TRBD1 (5 bases). The source was peripheral blood mononuclear cells (PBMCs), collected when the disease was refractory, from a patient treated with antithyroid drugs. CDR3 loop: CASRSTGQFNSPLHF. Here the CDR3 DNA reads TGCGCCAGCAGAAGTACGGGGCAGTTCAATTCACCCCTCCACTTT.